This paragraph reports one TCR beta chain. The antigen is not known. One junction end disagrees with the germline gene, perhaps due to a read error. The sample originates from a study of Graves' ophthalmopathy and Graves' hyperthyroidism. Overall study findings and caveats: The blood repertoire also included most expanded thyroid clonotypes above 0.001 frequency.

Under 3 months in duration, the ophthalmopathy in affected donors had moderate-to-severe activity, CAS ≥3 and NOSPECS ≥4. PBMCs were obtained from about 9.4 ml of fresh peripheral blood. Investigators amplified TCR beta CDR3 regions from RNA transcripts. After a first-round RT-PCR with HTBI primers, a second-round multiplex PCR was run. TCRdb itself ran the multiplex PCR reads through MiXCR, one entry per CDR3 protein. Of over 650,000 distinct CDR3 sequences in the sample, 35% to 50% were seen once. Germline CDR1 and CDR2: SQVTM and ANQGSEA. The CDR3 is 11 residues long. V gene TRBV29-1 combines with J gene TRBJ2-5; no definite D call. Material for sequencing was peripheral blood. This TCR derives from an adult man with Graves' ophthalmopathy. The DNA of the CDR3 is TGTGCCTGGGCCAAGGCCAAGACCCAGTACTTC. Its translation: CAWAKAKTQYF. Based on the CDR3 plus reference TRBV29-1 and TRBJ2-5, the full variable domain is SAVISQKPSRDICQRGTSLTIQCQVDSQVTMMFWYRQQPGQSLTLIATANQGSEATYESGFVIDKFPISRPNLTFSTLTVSNMSPEDSSIYLCAWAKAKTQYFGPGTRLLVL.